The source of this T cell receptor (beta chain) is a study of graft-versus-host responses after intestinal transplantation. Looking at the study overall: Tacrolimus plus steroids were given to all recipients for approximately 3 years, preceded by anti-thymocyte globulin induction. Whole-study results and caveats: Allografts of patients with graft-donor T cell macrochimerism showed high graft-versus-host to host-versus-graft clone ratios.

Concerning this clone itself: Its antigen is not identified.

The CDR3 has 17 residues. Germline values: CDR1 MNHNS, CDR2 SASEGT. Trimming cost V 4 bases and J 1 base; bases outside gene matches: 11. The assay was immunoSEQ multiplex PCR, and TCRdb's table has in-frame clones only and misses some. Of tens of thousands of clones in the sample, 87% are singletons; the top ten hold roughly 10%. The source material was PBMCs, sampled around 460 days after intestinal transplantation. The chain links TRBV6-1 to TRBJ2-3, with 7 positions matching TRBD1. The sequence was obtained from a human patient who received an intestinal transplant, so some T cells may come from the graft donor. The CDR3 spells CASSAPPWDSGTDTQYF. The CDR3 DNA reads as TGTGCCAGCAGTGCCCCCCCTTGGGACAGCGGCACAGATACGCAGTATTTT.